Below, 6 T cell receptor beta chains from the same sample are listed, as sequenced in a study of blood T cells in healthy people across ages. A second PCR, run for roughly 7 to 11 cycles, used a sample-barcoded 5' primer plus a J-beta primer mix. TCRdb independently ran MiXCR on the 5' RACE reads; one entry per CDR3 protein. In the table there are approximately 1.5 million distinct CDR3 sequences, about 35% of which are singletons. Material: blood. These receptors originate from a woman aged 30 to 39 in good health.

V gene TRBV5-1 combines with J gene TRBJ2-1; tentatively, D is TRBD2 (6 bases). CDR1 is SGHRS and CDR2 is YFSETQ in the germline V gene. V lost 4 bases, J lost 0 bases, and 11 bases lay in between. This CDR3 region has 15 residues. Written as DNA, the CDR3 is TGCGCCAGCAGCAACGGGGGAAGCTCCTACAATGAGCAGTTCTTC. This translates into CASSNGGSSYNEQFF.

This clonotype was counted only a few times. The chain combines TRBV3-1 with TRBJ1-2; TRBD1 is a possible D gene (6 bases). Deletions cut 6 bases from V and 1 base from J, with 12 bases between. Germline CDR1 and CDR2: LGHDT and YNNKEL (reference sequence). The CDR3 spans 14 residues. The chain's CDR3 is CASSPRTVNYGYTF. The CDR3 DNA reads as TGTGCCAGCAGTCCCCGGACAGTTAACTATGGCTACACCTTC.

This clonotype showed up just a few times. A read error may produce the germline difference seen at one junction end. V and J are TRBV2 and TRBJ2-7; D perhaps matches TRBD2 (5 bases). The length of the CDR3 is 13 residues. Germline-derived CDR1 and CDR2 are SNHLY and FYNNEI. The CDR3 here is CTSGEDSAYEQYF. CDR3 sequence (DNA): TGTACCAGCGGCGAGGACTCTGCCTACGAGCAGTACTTC. Variable domain in full (rest from reference TRBV2 and TRBJ2-7): EPEVTQTPSHQVTQMGQEVILRCVPISNHLYFYWYRQILGQKVEFLVSFYNNEISEKSEIFDDQFSVERPDGSNFTLKIRSTKLEDSAMYFCTSGEDSAYEQYFGPGTRLTVT.

The rearrangement joins TRBV6-5 to TRBJ2-7; no clear D. The CDR3 has 11 residues. V lost 7 bases and J lost 7, with 11 bases in between. CDR1 and CDR2 from the germline V gene are MNHEY and SVGAGI. Written as DNA, the CDR3 is TGTGCCAGCAATGATGGGCGAGAGCAGTACTTC. Translated: CASNDGREQYF.

The chain joins TRBV5-1 to TRBJ2-7; 7 nucleotides match TRBD2. J was trimmed by 5 bases and V by 5 bases; bases with no gene match: 10. Germline CDR1 SGHRS, CDR2 YFSETQ. The CDR3 sequence is 14 residues long. CDR3 in amino acids: CASSRSGGGDEQYF. The CDR3 nucleotides are TGCGCCAGCAGTAGGAGCGGCGGGGGAGACGAGCAGTACTTC.

The V gene is TRBV2, the J gene TRBJ2-1; TRBD2 aligns across 9 bases. Germline loops: CDR1 SNHLY, CDR2 FYNNEI. The CDR3 has 16 amino acids. V lost 4 bases to trimming and J lost 7 bases; unmatched junction nucleotides: 11. This chain's CDR3 is CASSVPVSGRGNEQFF. The CDR3 DNA follows: TGTGCCAGCAGTGTACCGGTTAGCGGGAGAGGAAATGAGCAGTTCTTC. The full variable domain, its missing parts supplied by reference TRBV2 and TRBJ2-1, is EPEVTQTPSHQVTQMGQEVILRCVPISNHLYFYWYRQILGQKVEFLVSFYNNEISEKSEIFDDQFSVERPDGSNFTLKIRSTKLEDSAMYFCASSVPVSGRGNEQFFGPGTRLTVL.